This entry lists 6 T cell receptor beta chains sequenced from one sample in a study of regulatory T cells in long-lasting Graves disease. Time point of the sample: newly diagnosed GD, antithyroid drugs for less than 3 months. RNA from PBMCs was the source of the TCR library. In building TCR beta libraries, iRepertoire HTBI primers were used together with Arm-PCR of CDR3 regions. TCRdb analysed the multiplex PCR reads with MiXCR anew, one entry per CDR3 protein. The table has about 420,000 distinct CDR3 sequences, about 15% seen once. The sample was also linked to a second study, of T cells in Graves' hyperthyroidism and ophthalmopathy.

Sequencing used peripheral blood mononuclear cells (PBMCs), obtained at new diagnosis, from a patient treated with antithyroid drugs. These TCRs come from a woman younger than 30 with Graves disease.

This clonotype showed up many times. The genes are TRBV6-2 or TRBV6-3 and TRBJ2-5; TRBD1 agrees at 7 bases. V gave up 7 bases and J gave up 5 bases; unmatched junction bases: 10. Germline V lookup: CDR1 MNHEY, CDR2 SVGEGT. The CDR3 sequence is 14 residues long. Here the CDR3 reads CASKAGTAGETQYF. As DNA, the CDR3 is TGTGCCAGCAAGGCCGGGACAGCCGGGGAGACCCAGTACTTC.

Ten or more counts support this clonotype. The chain couples TRBV7-2 to TRBJ2-3, with D possibly TRBD2 on 6 matching bases. V shed 6 bases and J shed 1 base, with 14 bases lying between them. CDR3 length: 15 amino acids. Germline V CDR1 and CDR2: SGHTA, FQGNSA. CDR3 DNA: TGTGCCAGCAGTTCGGAGGGCCGCGGCACAGATACGCAGTATTTT. Translating it yields CASSSEGRGTDTQYF.

This clonotype occurred many times. The chain employs TRBV12-3 or TRBV12-4 and TRBJ2-1, with 7 nucleotides matching TRBD2. The CDR3 extends over 14 amino acids. V lost 9 bases to trimming and J lost 6 bases; unmatched junction nucleotides: 11. The CDR3 is CASTPAGLPNEQFF. In DNA, the CDR3 is TGTGCCAGTACTCCAGCGGGACTTCCCAATGAGCAGTTCTTC.

This CDR3 reads CASSVEREGYEQYF. Written as DNA, the CDR3 is TGCGCCAGCAGCGTAGAGCGGGAGGGTTACGAGCAGTACTTC. The chain joins TRBV4-1 to TRBJ2-7; 10 bases are shared with TRBD2. The CDR3 loop spans 14 amino acids. The junction had 5 bases not matched to a gene; V was cut back by 5 bases and J by 4 bases. Per the germline V gene, CDR1 is MGHRA and CDR2 is YSYEKL.

This clonotype was detected only a few times. The DNA for the CDR3 is TGTGCCAGTAGTGAAGCGCTCGAAAAACTGTTTTTT. Translated: CASSEALEKLFF. The rearrangement joins TRBV19 to TRBJ1-4, with D hard to call. Trimming pared 5 bases from V and 8 bases from J, leaving 9 bases between. CDR1 is LNHDA, CDR2 SQIVND, per germline (reference sequence). This CDR3 region has 12 residues.

This clonotype was found a few times. The CDR3 region is CASSLTDFSSYNEQFF. DNA of the CDR3: TGTGCCAGCAGCTTAACGGACTTCAGCTCCTACAATGAGCAGTTCTTC. This rearrangement joins TRBV5-5 to TRBJ2-1; D may be TRBD2 (5 bases). Germline assignment: CDR1 SGHKS and CDR2 YYEKEE (reference sequence). Trimming left V 2 bases short and J 0 bases short, with 12 bases between. The CDR3 extends over 16 amino acids.